These T cell receptor beta chains were read from a single sample in a study of shared clonotypes between healthy human individuals. Only in-frame clones appear in the TCRdb table, and some are missing; sequencing was by immunoSEQ multiplex PCR. The table records about 2.2 million clones, around 93% of them present only once. The sequenced sample was naive CD8+ T cells from PBMCs. All receptors derive from a man aged 18 to 30 in good health. Some clones in this sample may be carry-over from other donors' samples. The CDR3 runs from the conserved cysteine through the conserved F or W. A D gene is named only where the DNA matches it firmly.

j_call v_call d_call cdr3_nt cdr3_aa
TRBJ1-3 TRBV7-2 NA TGTGCCAGCACCCTTAACTCCGGAAACACCATATATTTT CASTLNSGNTIYF
TRBJ1-4 TRBV11-2 NA TGTGCCAGCAGCTTAGCGGGAGCAACTAATGAAAAACTGTTTTTT CASSLAGATNEKLFF
TRBJ2-3 TRBV28 TRBD1 TGTGCCAGCAGTTTAGTAGTTGGGACAGAGAGATCTAGCACAGATACGCAGTATTTT CASSLVVGTERSSTDTQYF
TRBJ2-3 TRBV27 NA TGTGCCAGCAGTTTACTTGCAGTCACAGATACGCAGTATTTT CASSLLAVTDTQYF
TRBJ1-1 TRBV28 NA TGTGCCAGCAGACACACCAGGGCGAACACTGAAGCTTTCTTT CASRHTRANTEAFF
TRBJ1-1 TRBV7-3 NA TGTGCCAGCAGCTTAACCACCCCTGAAGCTTTCTTT CASSLTTPEAFF
TRBJ1-3 TRBV7-2 TRBD1 TGTGCCAGCAGCCATCGGGACAGCGGAAACACCATATATTTT CASSHRDSGNTIYF
TRBJ2-2 TRBV9 NA TGTGCCAGCAGCGACGTAGGGTCACCCACCGGGGAGCTGTTTTTT CASSDVGSPTGELFF
TRBJ1-4 TRBV9 TRBD1 TGTGCCAGCAGCAAGGGACAGGGGAATGAAAAACTGTTTTTT CASSKGQGNEKLFF
TRBJ1-1 TRBV5-1 NA TGCGCCAGCAGCTTGGTGCTCGGGGCCCGAAACACTGAAGCTTTCTTT CASSLVLGARNTEAFF
TRBJ2-2 TRBV19 TRBD1 TGTGCCAGTGGGGGACAGGGCCCGCTTGGAACCGGGGAGCTGTTTTTT CASGGQGPLGTGELFF
TRBJ2-7 TRBV21-1 NA TGTGCCAGCAGCAAATACAGAGCGGGCAGGGCCTACGAGCAGTACTTC CASSKYRAGRAYEQYF
TRBJ2-7 TRBV7-9 TRBD2 TGTGCCAGCAGCTTCGGGGGGACCGAGCAGTACTTC CASSFGGTEQYF
TRBJ2-6 TRBV28 NA TGTGCCAGCAGTTTGGGTGGTACCGGGGCCAACGTCCTGACTTTC CASSLGGTGANVLTF